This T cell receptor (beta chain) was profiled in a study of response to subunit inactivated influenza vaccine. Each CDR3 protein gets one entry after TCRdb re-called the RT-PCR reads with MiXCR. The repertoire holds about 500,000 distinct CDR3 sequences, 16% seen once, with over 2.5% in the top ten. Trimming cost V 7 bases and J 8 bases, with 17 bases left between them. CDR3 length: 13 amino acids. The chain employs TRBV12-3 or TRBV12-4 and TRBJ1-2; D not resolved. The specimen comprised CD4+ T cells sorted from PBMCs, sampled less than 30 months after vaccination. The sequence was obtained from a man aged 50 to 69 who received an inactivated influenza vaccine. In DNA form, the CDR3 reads TGTGCCAGCAACGGGGTCTCCTCTTGGGGCTACACCTTC. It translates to CASNGVSSWGYTF.